The 23 T cell receptor beta chains below come from one sample, sequenced in a study of cytomegalovirus exposure and HLA in healthy donors. Vbeta (60) and Jbeta (13) primers were used in the PCR. The protocol was immunoSEQ multiplex PCR, while the TCRdb copy is restricted to in-frame clones and leaves out a portion. The sample records roughly 190,000 clones, approximately 90% being singletons. The specimen was PBMCs. The receptor set was obtained from a boy under 10 years old in good health and CMV-seronegative.

The chain's CDR3 is CASSRRNLYGYTF. Here the CDR3 DNA reads TGTGCCAGCAGCCGGAGGAACCTCTATGGCTACACCTTC. The chain carries TRBV28 and TRBJ1-2; D is undetermined. Between the trimmed V and J ends, which lost 6 bases and 4 bases, there was a span of 12 bases. Per germline, CDR1 MDHEN and CDR2 SYDVKM. The CDR3 loop spans 13 amino acids.

The gene calls are TRBV18 and TRBJ2-7; D is perhaps TRBD2 (6 bases). V lost 4 bases, J lost 3 bases, and 28 bases lay in between. The CDR3 runs 19 residues. Germline V gives CDR1 KGHSH, CDR2 LQKENI. The CDR3 DNA reads as TGTGCCAGCTCACTGCTCTTGGATTTGGGGGGAAATCGCCGCTACGAGCAGTACTTC. This sequence encodes CASSLLLDLGGNRRYEQYF.

This chain links TRBV19 with TRBJ2-2; D is perhaps TRBD2 (5 bases). V gave up 3 bases and J gave up 4 bases, with 12 bases separating them. This CDR3 spans 15 amino acids. From germline, CDR1 is LNHDA and CDR2 SQIVND (reference sequence). The CDR3 region is CASSIGGRPTGELFF. DNA for the CDR3: TGTGCCAGTAGTATTGGAGGTAGACCCACCGGGGAGCTGTTTTTT.

This chain links TRBV28 with TRBJ2-7; a weak D match, TRBD2 (5 bases). V gave up 4 bases and J gave up 4 bases, with 14 bases separating them. This CDR3 is built from 14 residues. Germline V gene sequence: CDR1 MDHEN, CDR2 SYDVKM. In DNA, the CDR3 is TGTGCCAGCAGTTCCCGGACTTTCCTGTACGAGCAGTACTTC. Translated, it gives CASSSRTFLYEQYF. Full variable domain (missing parts from reference TRBV28 and TRBJ2-7): DVKVTQSSRYLVKRTGEKVFLECVQDMDHENMFWYRQDPGLGLRLIYFSYDVKMKEKGDIPEGYSVSREKKERFSLILESASTNQTSMYLCASSSRTFLYEQYFGPGTRLTVT.

On this clone: The same CDR3 is also encoded by other DNA sequences in this sample. The genes are TRBV29-1 and TRBJ1-1; the D gene is possibly TRBD1 (6 bases). V was clipped by 4 bases and J by 7 bases, with 10 bases between them. Looked up from germline, CDR1 is SQVTM and CDR2 is ANQGSEA. CDR3 size: 11 residues. CDR3 nucleotides: TGCAGCGTTGGTTTCAGGGGTGAAGCTTTCTTT. Translating gives CSVGFRGEAFF.

This chain connects TRBV6-5 to TRBJ1-3; no firm D call. V lost 7 bases, J lost 0 bases, and 13 bases lay in between. The CDR3 totals 15 residues. Germline CDR1 and CDR2: MNHEY and SVGAGI. This CDR3 reads CASKARLTSGNTIYF. The CDR3 bases are TGTGCCAGCAAGGCCAGACTCACCTCTGGAAACACCATATATTTT.

The V gene is TRBV2, the J gene TRBJ2-1; 10 nucleotides agree with TRBD2. This CDR3 is 15 amino acids long. V trimming: 4 bases; J trimming: 4 bases; junction bases outside the gene matches: 4. The germline CDR1 and CDR2 sequences are SNHLY and FYNNEI. Here the CDR3 reads CASSGTSGYYNEQFF. The CDR3 DNA reads as TGTGCCAGCAGTGGGACTAGCGGTTATTACAATGAGCAGTTCTTC.

The rearrangement uses TRBV27 and TRBJ1-5; D might be TRBD1 (5 bases). Deletions cut 4 bases from V and 3 bases from J, with 7 bases between. The CDR3 totals 13 residues. Germline V gene data show CDR1 as MNHEY and CDR2 as SMNVEV (reference sequence). In nucleotides, the CDR3 is TGTGCCAGCAGTTGGGGCAACAATCAGCCCCAGCATTTT. Amino acid sequence: CASSWGNNQPQHF.

This chain's CDR3 is CASSRQGRGYTF. The DNA of the CDR3 is TGTGCCAGCAGTCGACAGGGACGAGGCTACACCTTC. This rearrangement joins TRBV28 to TRBJ1-2; TRBD1 agrees at 7 bases. The CDR3 loop spans 12 amino acids. Germline V lookup: CDR1 MDHEN, CDR2 SYDVKM. V was clipped by 5 bases and J by 8 bases; unmatched bases: 5.

The gene calls are TRBV11-2 and TRBJ1-6; a possible D gene is TRBD1 (6 bases). Trimming left V 5 bases short and J 4 bases short, with 15 bases between. Germline V gives CDR1 SGHAT, CDR2 FQNNGV. CDR3 length: 16 residues. In nucleotides, the CDR3 is TGTGCCAGCAGCGGGGGCCTCCAGTATTATAATTCACCCCTCCACTTT. Amino acids: CASSGGLQYYNSPLHF.

The chain is built from TRBV5-1 and TRBJ2-6; no clear D. V dropped 5 bases and J dropped 2 bases, with 8 bases sitting between them. This CDR3 is 14 amino acids long. Germline V gives CDR1 SGHRS, CDR2 YFSETQ. CDR3 in DNA: TGCGCCAGCAGTCCTAATGCTGGGGCCAACGTCCTGACTTTC. Amino acids: CASSPNAGANVLTF.

In DNA, the CDR3 is TGTGCCAGTAGGAGCAGGGGCCCCGCCAAAAACATTCAGTACTTC. Amino acids: CASRSRGPAKNIQYF. The V call is TRBV19, the J call TRBJ2-4; tentative D call: TRBD1 (6 bases). Germline V gives CDR1 LNHDA, CDR2 SQIVND (reference sequence). The CDR3 contains 15 residues. V lost 6 bases and J 1 base, leaving 13 bases between the germline ends.

The chain uses TRBV7-2 and TRBJ1-2, with D unclear. The V and J ends lost 2 bases and 4 bases respectively, with 11 bases between them. Germline CDR1 SGHTA, CDR2 FQGNSA. The CDR3 has 14 amino acids. The CDR3 reads CASSLPSGFYGYTF. The CDR3 DNA reads TGTGCCAGCAGCTTACCTTCAGGATTCTATGGCTACACCTTC.

Comment on this clone: A junction end diverges from the germline sequence, so it may reflect a read error. The chain carries TRBV29-1 and TRBJ2-3, with D tentatively TRBD2 (6 bases). CDR3 length: 12 amino acids. The germline V gene encodes CDR1 SQVTM and CDR2 ANQGSEA. The CDR3 protein is CSVQDGGDTQYF. DNA for the CDR3: TGCAGCGTTCAAGACGGGGGAGATACGCAGTATTTT.

The rearrangement links TRBV27 to TRBJ2-7, with TRBD1 as a possible D gene (6 bases). The CDR3 contains 13 residues. V lost 2 bases, J lost 6 bases, and 11 bases lay in between. Germline lookup yields CDR1 MNHEY and CDR2 SMNVEV (reference sequence). The CDR3 DNA reads as TGTGCCAGCAGTTTACGACAGGAGTTCGAGCAGTACTTC. Translation gives CASSLRQEFEQYF.

This clone was seen a single time. The V gene is TRBV7-9, the J gene TRBJ1-3; perhaps TRBD1 as D (5 bases). This CDR3 contains 12 residues. Between the trimmed V and J ends, which lost 5 bases and 4 bases, there was a span of 6 bases. CDR1 is SEHNR and CDR2 is FQNEAQ in the germline V gene (reference sequence). This CDR3 is CASSPGGNTIYF. CDR3 nucleotide sequence: TGTGCCAGCAGCCCAGGGGGAAACACCATATATTTT.

V is TRBV9 and J is TRBJ2-5, with D possibly matching TRBD2 (7 bases). CDR3 size: 15 residues. The germline gives CDR1 SGDLS, CDR2 YYNGEE. V was pared by 2 bases and J by 5 bases, with 16 bases between. The CDR3 DNA reads as TGTGCCAGCAGCGTTGGGGGGGCCGGGTGGGAGACCCAGTACTTC. This translates into CASSVGGAGWETQYF.

The rearrangement joins TRBV9 to TRBJ2-5, with 7 positions matching TRBD2. V was pared by 4 bases and J by 5 bases, with 11 bases of the junction left unmatched. This CDR3 has 15 amino acids. Germline V gene sequence: CDR1 SGDLS, CDR2 YYNGEE. CDR3 sequence: CASSLVGGGMETQYF. The CDR3 nucleotides read TGTGCCAGCAGCTTGGTGGGGGGAGGGATGGAGACCCAGTACTTC.

The chain employs TRBV6-5 and TRBJ1-5, with 8 bases aligning to TRBD1. The CDR3 runs 14 residues. Trimming removed 5 bases from V and 4 bases from J; junction bases left unmatched: 4. Germline loops: CDR1 MNHEY, CDR2 SVGAGI. The CDR3 sequence: CASSPWTGNQPQHF. As DNA, the CDR3 is TGTGCCAGCAGTCCTTGGACAGGGAATCAGCCCCAGCATTTT.

The V gene is TRBV13, the J gene TRBJ1-1; 8 positions match TRBD1. This CDR3 comprises 14 residues. Trimming at V came to 3 bases and at J to 2 bases, leaving 2 bases not matched to a gene. Germline CDR1 reads PRHDT; CDR2 reads FYEKMQ (reference sequence). The CDR3 nucleotides are TGTGCCAGCAGCTTGACAGGGGATAACACTGAAGCTTTCTTT. Encoded protein: CASSLTGDNTEAFF. The full variable domain, with the rest looked up from reference TRBV13 and TRBJ1-1, is AAGVIQSPRHLIKEKRETATLKCYPIPRHDTVYWYQQGPGQDPQFLISFYEKMQSDKGSIPDRFSAQQFSDYHSELNMSSLELGDSALYFCASSLTGDNTEAFFGQGTRLTVV.

This clone was seen just once. The genes are TRBV28 and TRBJ2-2; 13 nucleotides match TRBD2. J gave up 6 bases and V 5 bases, and 3 bases lay outside the gene matches. The CDR3 has 15 residues. Germline V lookup: CDR1 MDHEN, CDR2 SYDVKM. CDR3 loop: CASSLTSGRPGELFF. The CDR3 DNA is TGTGCCAGCAGTCTGACTAGCGGGAGGCCCGGGGAGCTGTTTTTT.

This sequence joins TRBV29-1 and TRBJ2-7; D uncertain. CDR3 size: 13 residues. Trimming took off 3 bases at V and 4 bases at J, with 13 bases between the two ends. Germline lookup yields CDR1 SQVTM and CDR2 ANQGSEA. The CDR3: CSVEVTENYEQYF. DNA of the CDR3: TGCAGCGTTGAGGTCACAGAAAATTACGAGCAGTACTTC.

This chain joins TRBV9 and TRBJ1-5; a possible D gene is TRBD1 (5 bases). CDR3 length equals 11 residues. The V and J ends lost 8 bases and 9 bases respectively, with 12 bases between them. Germline V lookup: CDR1 SGDLS, CDR2 YYNGEE. The CDR3 DNA is TGTGCCAGGGGGCTCATCATGCCCCAGCATTTT. The encoded protein is CARGLIMPQHF.